The table lists the clone carrying this TCR beta chain with a few counts. Germline loops: CDR1 GTSNPN, CDR2 SVGIG (reference sequence). CDR3 length: 13 amino acids. V lost 2 bases and J lost 3, with 7 bases in between. This sample was included in a study of T cell responses to AZD1222 COVID-19 vaccine. This table comes from immunoSEQ multiplex PCR, and its TCRdb copy is limited to in-frame clones, with some not included. Of just under 95,000 clones in the sample, about 88% were seen once. The receptor's source is an adult in good health. The sequences come from peripheral blood, collected on day 0 of AZD1222 vaccination. The chain uses TRBV30 and TRBJ1-4, with D uncertain. CDR3 sequence reads: CAWSLNANEKLFF. Written as DNA, the CDR3 is TGTGCCTGGAGTTTGAATGCTAATGAAAAACTGTTTTTT.